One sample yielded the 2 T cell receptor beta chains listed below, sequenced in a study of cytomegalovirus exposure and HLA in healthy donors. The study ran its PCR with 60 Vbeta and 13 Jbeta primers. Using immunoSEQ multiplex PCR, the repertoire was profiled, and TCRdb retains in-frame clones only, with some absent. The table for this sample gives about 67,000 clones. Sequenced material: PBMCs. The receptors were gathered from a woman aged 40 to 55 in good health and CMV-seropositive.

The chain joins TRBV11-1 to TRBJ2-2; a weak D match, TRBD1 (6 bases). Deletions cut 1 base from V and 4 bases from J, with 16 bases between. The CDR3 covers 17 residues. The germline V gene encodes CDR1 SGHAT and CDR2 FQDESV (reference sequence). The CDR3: CASSLVGRGFGTGELFF. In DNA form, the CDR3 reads TGTGCCAGCAGCTTAGTGGGCAGGGGTTTTGGCACCGGGGAGCTGTTTTTT.

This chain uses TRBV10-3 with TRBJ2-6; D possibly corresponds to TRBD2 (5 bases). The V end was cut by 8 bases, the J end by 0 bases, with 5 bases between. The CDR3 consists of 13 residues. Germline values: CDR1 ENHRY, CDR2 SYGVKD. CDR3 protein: CAIGSSGANVLTF. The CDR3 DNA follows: TGTGCCATCGGGAGCTCTGGGGCCAACGTCCTGACTTTC.